This T cell receptor (beta chain) was captured in a study of shared clonotypes between healthy human individuals. Data came from immunoSEQ multiplex PCR; TCRdb stores just in-frame clones and leaves some out. Among over 2 million clones listed, 90% to 95% were seen once. J gave up 3 bases and V 0 bases, and 6 bases lay outside the gene matches. CDR3 length: 15 amino acids. CDR1 is SGDLS, CDR2 YYNGEE, per germline. On this clone itself: The target antigen is unknown.

Whole-study results and caveats: Sequencing depth was expected to affect clonotype sharing among donors.

There were no recent acute infections or vaccinations among the donors, who were healthy HIV-negative adults. The sequencing input was naive CD4+ T cells sorted from blood. Subset indicated: CD45RA+ positively selected. This TCR derives from a young man in good health. V gene TRBV9 combines with J gene TRBJ2-7; 7 bases are a match to TRBD2. The CDR3 region is CASSVEASGYYEQYF. The CDR3 DNA sequence: TGTGCCAGCAGCGTAGAGGCTAGCGGATACTACGAGCAGTACTTC.